These 27 T cell receptor beta chains share one sample of origin, sequenced in a study of tumor-infiltrating lymphocytes in localized non-small cell lung cancer. Using immunoSEQ multiplex PCR, the repertoire was profiled, and TCRdb retains in-frame clones only, with some absent. The table records some 7,800 clones, approximately 80% of them present only once. Sequencing used lung tumor tissue. The receptors derive from a human donor with non-small cell lung cancer.

This clone has just a few counts. The chain joins TRBV11-2 to TRBJ2-3; D possibly uses TRBD1 or TRBD2 (7 bases each). Trimming took 7 bases from V and 6 from J, leaving 20 bases between them. Looked up from germline, CDR1 is SGHAT and CDR2 is FQNNGV. The CDR3 runs 15 residues. The DNA of the CDR3 is TGTGCCAGCACATTAGGGGGCGGGAGAAGTGATACGCAGTATTTT. Protein sequence: CASTLGGGRSDTQYF.

This clone was seen a few times. At one end the junction does not follow the germline gene, possibly because of a read error. Here the CDR3 reads CASSLVPGTSSHNEQFF. The CDR3 DNA follows: TGTGCTAGCAGCTTAGTGCCCGGGACTAGCAGCCACAATGAGCAGTTCTTC. V is TRBV7-7 and J is TRBJ2-1; 9 bases map to TRBD2. The CDR3 sequence is 17 residues long. Germline lookup yields CDR1 SSHAT and CDR2 FNYEAQ (reference sequence).

The chain employs TRBV7-2 and TRBJ2-5; 8 bases are shared with TRBD1. V gave up 3 bases and J gave up 1 base; unmatched junction bases: 7. Germline CDR1 SGHTA, CDR2 FQGNSA. The CDR3 length is 16 residues. This CDR3 reads CASSFAGQVTQETQYF. The DNA for the CDR3 is TGTGCCAGCAGCTTCGCGGGACAGGTTACCCAAGAGACCCAGTACTTC.

This clone was seen just once. V usage is TRBV2 and J usage is TRBJ2-7; 7 positions agree with TRBD1. J lost 2 bases, V lost 1 base, and 2 bases had no gene match. The length of the CDR3 is 14 residues. Germline V CDR1 and CDR2: SNHLY, FYNNEI. The DNA for the CDR3 is TGTGCCAGCAGTGAAGTGACAGGGACCTACGAGCAGTACTTC. The encoded protein is CASSEVTGTYEQYF.

V gene TRBV27 combines with J gene TRBJ2-4, with D tentatively TRBD2 (5 bases). Per germline, CDR1 MNHEY and CDR2 SMNVEV (reference sequence). The CDR3 sequence is 12 residues long. V was pared by 6 bases and J by 5 bases, with 8 bases between. The CDR3 DNA reads as TGTGCCAGCAGGGGAGACCAAAACATTCAGTACTTC. As protein: CASRGDQNIQYF.

The sample holds a few counts of this clone. The CDR3 here is CATSSGTPFNQPQHF. CDR3 nucleotide sequence: TGTGCCACCAGCAGCGGGACACCATTTAATCAGCCCCAGCATTTT. V and J are TRBV15 and TRBJ1-5; D may be TRBD1 (6 bases). Germline values: CDR1 LNHNV, CDR2 YYDKDF (reference sequence). The CDR3 spans 15 residues. V was trimmed by 3 bases and J by 4 bases, leaving 13 bases between them.

This rearrangement joins TRBV11-2 to TRBJ2-2; a weak D match, TRBD2 (5 bases). Germline CDR1 reads SGHAT; CDR2 reads FQNNGV. The length of the CDR3 is 13 residues. The V end was cut by 4 bases, the J end by 7 bases, with 10 bases between. The CDR3 nucleotides are TGTGCCAGCAGCTCCGTTCGGGGCGGGGAGCTGTTTTTT. This gives the protein CASSSVRGGELFF.

This clone was observed once. V and J are TRBV7-2 and TRBJ1-1; D may be TRBD1 (6 bases). Germline-derived CDR1 and CDR2 are SGHTA and FQGNSA. V was pared by 3 bases and J by 4 bases, with 9 bases between. This CDR3 comprises 13 residues. CDR3 protein: CASSFGGSTEAFF. CDR3 coding DNA: TGTGCCAGCAGCTTTGGGGGCTCCACTGAAGCTTTCTTT.

This chain's CDR3 is CASSFRGAGGHNEQFF. DNA of the CDR3: TGTGCCAGCAGCTTTCGAGGCGCGGGAGGTCACAATGAGCAGTTCTTC. The chain has TRBV7-8 and TRBJ2-1; 8 positions agree with TRBD2. CDR1 and CDR2 from the germline V gene are SGHVS and FQNEAQ. V was pared by 3 bases and J by 5 bases, with 9 bases of the junction left unmatched. This CDR3 has 16 residues. Complete variable domain (other parts from reference TRBV7-8 and TRBJ2-1): GAGVSQSPRYKVAKRGQDVALRCDPISGHVSLFWYQQALGQGPEFLTYFQNEAQLDKSGLPSDRFFAERPEGSVSTLKIQRTQQEDSAVYLCASSFRGAGGHNEQFFGPGTRLTVL.

This clone was recorded once. The chain links TRBV2 to TRBJ2-7; TRBD1 aligns across 7 bases. V trimming: 7 bases; J trimming: 4 bases; junction bases outside the gene matches: 7. This CDR3 spans 13 amino acids. Germline V gene lookup returns CDR1 SNHLY and CDR2 FYNNEI. The CDR3 here is CASTGQAIYEQYF. CDR3 coding DNA: TGTGCCAGCACAGGACAGGCAATTTACGAGCAGTACTTC.

The chain recombines TRBV6-5 with TRBJ2-1; possibly TRBD1 for D (6 bases). Per the germline V gene, CDR1 is MNHEY and CDR2 is SVGAGI. V lost 5 bases and J lost 8, with 19 bases in between. The CDR3 spans 15 residues. The DNA of the CDR3 is TGTGCCAGCAGTCCAGACAGGTCCATTTTATATGAGCAGTTCTTC. Encoded protein: CASSPDRSILYEQFF.

This clone came up once. The gene calls are TRBV5-1 and TRBJ1-1, with D perhaps matching TRBD1 (6 bases). V lost 4 bases to trimming and J lost 0 bases, with 16 bases between them. The CDR3 runs 16 residues. Per germline, CDR1 SGHRS and CDR2 YFSETQ. The DNA for the CDR3 is TGCGCCAGCAGCCAGGGGACCCATATTCTGAACACTGAAGCTTTCTTT. Translated, it gives CASSQGTHILNTEAFF.

This chain uses TRBV6-1 with TRBJ2-7; D remains ambiguous. The CDR3 loop spans 12 amino acids. Trimming stripped 0 bases from V and 4 bases from J, with 4 bases between. CDR1 is MNHNS and CDR2 is SASEGT in the germline V gene. Here the CDR3 reads CASSEAGYEQYF. The CDR3 DNA reads TGTGCCAGCAGTGAAGCGGGGTACGAGCAGTACTTC.

This clone showed up just once. V and J are TRBV29-1 and TRBJ1-4, with D unresolved. The V gene's germline CDR1 is SQVTM and CDR2 ANQGSEA. The CDR3 extends over 13 amino acids. The V gene lost 5 bases and the J gene lost 6 bases, with 13 bases spanning the gap. The CDR3 loop reads CSVLGSGDEKLFF. The DNA for the CDR3 is TGCAGCGTTCTCGGGAGCGGGGATGAAAAACTGTTTTTT.

This sequence joins TRBV9 and TRBJ2-7, with D maybe TRBD1 (5 bases). CDR3 length: 16 residues. V was clipped by 0 bases and J by 0 bases, with 13 bases between them. The germline CDR1 and CDR2 sequences are SGDLS and YYNGEE. CDR3 bases: TGTGCCAGCAGCGTAGCTCCATCTACAGGCTCCTACGAGCAGTACTTC. It translates to CASSVAPSTGSYEQYF.

This chain joins TRBV7-8 and TRBJ1-3; D is undetermined. The V gene's germline CDR1 is SGHVS and CDR2 FQNEAQ. Trimming shortened V by 5 bases and J by 0 bases, and 11 bases separated the two germline ends. CDR3 length equals 15 residues. As DNA, the CDR3 is TGTGCCAGCAGCCTGACCTGGAGCTCTGGAAACACCATATATTTT. This codes for CASSLTWSSGNTIYF. Combining the CDR3 with reference TRBV7-8 and TRBJ1-3 gives the whole variable domain GAGVSQSPRYKVAKRGQDVALRCDPISGHVSLFWYQQALGQGPEFLTYFQNEAQLDKSGLPSDRFFAERPEGSVSTLKIQRTQQEDSAVYLCASSLTWSSGNTIYFGEGSWLTVV.

This sequence joins TRBV6-1 and TRBJ2-3; perhaps D is TRBD1 or TRBD2 (5 bases each). The CDR3 loop spans 13 amino acids. Deletions cut 4 bases from V and 0 bases from J, with 5 bases between. The germline CDR1 and CDR2 sequences are MNHNS and SASEGT. CDR3 nucleotide sequence: TGTGCCAGCAGTGGGGGGAGCACAGATACGCAGTATTTT. Amino acids: CASSGGSTDTQYF.

This clone was detected a few times. The chain combines TRBV7-8 with TRBJ1-2, with D maybe TRBD1 (5 bases). Germline values: CDR1 SGHVS, CDR2 FQNEAQ. There are 14 residues in the CDR3. V lost 2 bases, J lost 4 bases, and 11 bases lay in between. The chain's CDR3 is CASSLSAQGYGYTF. In nucleotides, the CDR3 is TGTGCCAGCAGCTTATCGGCCCAGGGCTATGGCTACACCTTC. The full variable domain, with the rest looked up from reference TRBV7-8 and TRBJ1-2, is GAGVSQSPRYKVAKRGQDVALRCDPISGHVSLFWYQQALGQGPEFLTYFQNEAQLDKSGLPSDRFFAERPEGSVSTLKIQRTQQEDSAVYLCASSLSAQGYGYTFGSGTRLTVV.

This chain links TRBV18 with TRBJ1-2; TRBD1 aligns across 10 bases. In germline, CDR1 is KGHSH, CDR2 LQKENI. The CDR3 length is 15 residues. J gave up 6 bases and V 6 bases, and 10 bases lay outside the gene matches. The DNA for the CDR3 is TGTGCCAGCTCTCTGGCGGGACAGGGGATGGATGGCTACACCTTC. This sequence encodes CASSLAGQGMDGYTF.

The CDR3 DNA follows: TGTGCCAGTAGTAGAGGTCCCAGCGGGGGGTCCACAGATACGCAGTATTTT. It codes for CASSRGPSGGSTDTQYF. The rearrangement joins TRBV19 to TRBJ2-3, with 9 bases aligning to TRBD2. CDR1 is LNHDA, CDR2 SQIVND, per germline (reference sequence). Unmatched junction bases numbered 10, after V lost 4 bases and J lost 2 bases. The CDR3 covers 17 residues.

The chain is built from TRBV19 and TRBJ2-1, with D maybe TRBD1 (5 bases). The germline gives CDR1 LNHDA, CDR2 SQIVND (reference sequence). The CDR3 is 15 residues long. With 7 bases removed from V and 4 bases from J, the gap between germline ends came to 17 bases. This CDR3 is CASIPAGSNYNEQFF. For the CDR3, the DNA is TGTGCCAGTATTCCAGCAGGGTCGAATTACAATGAGCAGTTCTTC.

The rearrangement joins TRBV7-8 to TRBJ1-1; 9 bases fit TRBD1. CDR3 length: 13 residues. The germline V gene encodes CDR1 SGHVS and CDR2 FQNEAQ. V lost 4 bases, J lost 5 bases, and 2 bases stayed unmatched. CDR3 nucleotides: TGTGCCAGCAGCTCGGACAGGGGAACTGAAGCTTTCTTT. The encoded protein is CASSSDRGTEAFF.

The chain carries TRBV28 and TRBJ2-5; the D is unclear. Germline values: CDR1 MDHEN, CDR2 SYDVKM. Trimming left V 8 bases short and J 4 bases short, with 17 bases between. This CDR3 is built from 14 residues. Written as DNA, the CDR3 is TGTGCCAGCTTCCGGGCCTACACCGGAGAGACCCAGTACTTC. Its protein product is CASFRAYTGETQYF.

The gene calls are TRBV27 and TRBJ1-5, with TRBD1 as a possible D gene (5 bases). Germline V CDR1 and CDR2: MNHEY, SMNVEV (reference sequence). Trimming cost V 4 bases and J 7 bases, with 20 bases left between them. This CDR3 has 16 amino acids. CDR3 protein: CASSSRRRGVHQPQHF. The CDR3 nucleotides are TGTGCCAGCAGTTCCCGGAGAAGGGGAGTACACCAGCCCCAGCATTTT.

CDR3 nucleotides: TGCGCCAGCAGTGAGTCTTACGAGCAGTACTTC. This sequence encodes CASSESYEQYF. The rearrangement uses TRBV10-1 and TRBJ2-7; D is unclear. CDR1 is WNHNN, CDR2 SYGVQD, per germline (reference sequence). The CDR3 spans 11 residues. V was clipped by 0 bases and J by 4 bases, with 1 base between them.

V and J are TRBV18 and TRBJ2-7; TRBD1 agrees at 10 bases. CDR1 is KGHSH and CDR2 is LQKENI in the germline V gene. The CDR3 spans 15 residues. V shed 3 bases, J shed 4 bases, and the junction held 6 bases outside the gene matches. The CDR3 is CASSPQGQGPYEQYF. In DNA, the CDR3 is TGTGCCAGCTCACCGCAGGGACAGGGGCCTTACGAGCAGTACTTC.

V is TRBV27 and J is TRBJ1-5; no definite D call. From germline, CDR1 is MNHEY and CDR2 SMNVEV (reference sequence). CDR3 length: 13 amino acids. Trimming removed 5 bases at V and 5 bases at J, with 10 bases between. This CDR3 reads CASSQRNDQPQHF. The CDR3 DNA follows: TGTGCCAGCAGTCAAAGGAACGATCAGCCCCAGCATTTT.